This note documents a single T cell receptor beta chain sequence. The data derive from a study of blood T cell repertoires in COVID-19. Study in general: There were acute and convalescent COVID-19 samples, and they came from the United States, Italy and Spain. Sample material is recorded as cDNA or gDNA derived from T cells, B-cell-depleted T cells, or PBMCs.

Trimming shortened V by 2 bases and J by 13 bases, and 9 bases separated the two germline ends. CDR3 size: 11 residues. Germline CDR1 is MDHEN and CDR2 is SYDVKM. Source study methods: Nucleated cell number was recorded as an estimate derived from reference gene primer amplification. Sequenced by immunoSEQ multiplex PCR; TCRdb stores in-frame clones only, minus some. The D gene and trimming were derived from the DNA, and the V and J assignments and clone size from that table. The repertoire has around 97,000 clones, roughly 90% of them found once; the top ten carry about 4%. Source material: peripheral blood. This TCR came from a woman aged 55-69 years with acute or convalescent COVID-19. The chain carries TRBV28 and TRBJ1-5; D gene uncertain. The CDR3 coding sequence is TGTGCCAGCAGTTTACGGCGGTCTCAGCATTTT. Protein product: CASSLRRSQHF. The full variable domain, in which reference TRBV28 and TRBJ1-5 provide the parts outside the CDR3, is DVKVTQSSRYLVKRTGEKVFLECVQDMDHENMFWYRQDPGLGLRLIYFSYDVKMKEKGDIPEGYSVSREKKERFSLILESASTNQTSMYLCASSLRRSQHFGDGTRLSIL.